The 24 T cell receptor beta chains presented below share a single source sample, sequenced in a study of somatic mutations in cytotoxic T cells in rheumatoid arthritis. Assay used: immunoSEQ multiplex PCR; TCRdb lists only in-frame clones, some missing. The sample carries about 20,000 clones, more than 70% recorded once. The specimen sequenced was CD8+ T cells sorted from blood. These receptor sequences come from a woman in her forties or fifties in good health.

This sequence joins TRBV11-2 and TRBJ1-4; unclear D gene. V gave up 0 bases and J gave up 10 bases, with 21 bases separating them. There are 17 residues in the CDR3. The germline CDR1 and CDR2 sequences are SGHAT and FQNNGV. This CDR3 reads CASSLDRLPRRDLKLFF. CDR3 DNA: TGTGCCAGCAGCTTAGATAGGCTTCCTCGCCGGGATCTAAAACTGTTTTTT.

The CDR3 sequence: CASSSDLASSYNEQFF. CDR3 in DNA: TGTGCCAGCAGCTCAGACCTAGCGTCCTCCTACAATGAGCAGTTCTTC. V gene TRBV7-6 combines with J gene TRBJ2-1; TRBD2 might be the D (6 bases). CDR1 SGHVS and CDR2 FNYEAQ come from the germline V gene. The ends were cut back, 4 bases at V and 0 bases at J, with 13 bases in the middle. The CDR3 runs to 16 residues.

This chain links TRBV7-2 with TRBJ1-2; TRBD1 might be the D (6 bases). The CDR3 runs 16 residues. Per the germline V gene, CDR1 is SGHTA and CDR2 is FQGNSA. The ends were cut back, 1 base at V and 3 bases at J, with 15 bases in the middle. The CDR3 is CASSLDDTGLHYGYTF. CDR3 nucleotides: TGTGCCAGCAGCTTAGATGACACAGGGCTTCACTATGGCTACACCTTC.

This clone appeared a single time. The rearrangement uses TRBV11-2 and TRBJ2-7, with D unclear. Trimming stripped 7 bases from V and 6 bases from J, with 13 bases between. This CDR3 contains 12 residues. Germline loops: CDR1 SGHAT, CDR2 FQNNGV. The CDR3 protein is CASMTYTGEQYF. In DNA, the CDR3 is TGTGCCAGCATGACTTACACTGGCGAGCAGTACTTC.

This clone was recorded only once. V is TRBV19 and J is TRBJ1-2, with a possible D match to TRBD1 (6 bases). This CDR3 has 16 amino acids. Germline V CDR1 and CDR2: LNHDA, SQIVND (reference sequence). The germline V and J ends were trimmed by 4 bases and 2 bases, with 17 bases remaining between them. CDR3: CASSTNLRDKNYGYTF. In DNA form, the CDR3 reads TGTGCCAGTAGTACCAACCTCCGGGACAAAAACTATGGCTACACCTTC.

This sequence joins TRBV15 and TRBJ2-7; D possibly uses TRBD1 or TRBD2 (5 bases each). This CDR3 region has 13 residues. Trimming left V 5 bases short and J 0 bases short, with 8 bases between. Germline loops: CDR1 LNHNV, CDR2 YYDKDF (reference sequence). CDR3 DNA sequence: TGTGCCACCAGCCTAGGGACCTCCTACGAGCAGTACTTC. Amino acids: CATSLGTSYEQYF.

The CDR3 sequence is CSATYQNTIYF. CDR3 DNA sequence: TGCAGTGCTACCTACCAAAACACCATATATTTT. The V and J genes are TRBV20-1 and TRBJ1-3; no reliable D call. The germline V and J ends were trimmed by 4 bases and 6 bases, with 7 bases remaining between them. The CDR3 has 11 amino acids. Germline V CDR1 and CDR2: DFQATT, SNEGSKA (reference sequence).

The rearrangement uses TRBV14 and TRBJ1-1, with D possibly TRBD1 on 6 matching bases. V lost 4 bases, J lost 0 bases, and 15 bases lay in between. Germline CDR1 is SGHDN and CDR2 is FVKESK. The CDR3 is 16 residues long. CDR3 nucleotides: TGTGCCAGCAGCCCCCTCGGGGGGCGCATGAACACTGAAGCTTTCTTT. Encoded protein: CASSPLGGRMNTEAFF.

The chain recombines TRBV7-6 with TRBJ2-1, with TRBD2 identical over 8 bases. In germline, CDR1 is SGHVS, CDR2 FNYEAQ. Trimming cost V 2 bases and J 0 bases; bases outside gene matches: 6. This CDR3 contains 17 residues. The CDR3 region is CASSLSGGGSSYNEQFF. CDR3 bases: TGTGCCAGCAGCTTATCGGGCGGGGGGAGCTCCTACAATGAGCAGTTCTTC.

The rearrangement links TRBV5-1 to TRBJ1-2; D remains unclear. This CDR3 contains 16 residues. Germline V gene sequence: CDR1 SGHRS, CDR2 YFSETQ. The V end lost 1 base, the J end lost 5 bases, and 18 bases lay between the germline ends. Here the CDR3 reads CASSLTEDSHGYGYTF. The CDR3 coding sequence is TGCGCCAGCAGCTTGACCGAAGACTCCCATGGGTATGGCTACACCTTC.

The chain has TRBV6-1 and TRBJ1-1; the D gene is possibly TRBD1 (5 bases). Trimming removed 6 bases at V and 0 bases at J, with 14 bases between. Per germline, CDR1 MNHNS and CDR2 SASEGT. CDR3 size: 15 residues. CDR3 DNA sequence: TGTGCCAGCAGCCGCACCGGGACGGTGAACACTGAAGCTTTCTTT. Translation: CASSRTGTVNTEAFF.

This chain uses TRBV15 with TRBJ2-1; D might be TRBD2 (7 bases). The germline V gene has CDR1 LNHNV and CDR2 YYDKDF (reference sequence). The germline V and J ends were trimmed by 8 bases and 4 bases, with 15 bases remaining between them. CDR3 length: 14 residues. CDR3 DNA: TGTGCCACCGAGGTCCGGGGGGCGTACAATGAGCAGTTCTTC. It yields the protein CATEVRGAYNEQFF.

The CDR3 bases are TGCGCCAGCAGCCTAGGGACGCCCGAGAACACTGAAGCTTTCTTT. Its protein product is CASSLGTPENTEAFF. The V and J genes are TRBV5-1 and TRBJ1-1, with a possible D match to TRBD1 (5 bases). Per germline, CDR1 SGHRS and CDR2 YFSETQ. This CDR3 contains 15 residues. The V end lost 4 bases, the J end lost 1 base, and 14 bases lay between the germline ends.

This chain connects TRBV5-4 to TRBJ1-3, with D maybe TRBD1 (6 bases). V was shortened by 2 bases and J by 1 base, with 7 bases between the two germline ends. The CDR3 runs to 14 residues. Looked up from germline, CDR1 is SGHNT and CDR2 is YYREEE (reference sequence). CDR3: CASSLGGSGNTIYF. CDR3 nucleotides: TGTGCCAGCAGCTTAGGGGGGTCTGGAAACACCATATATTTT.

The CDR3 is CASNNNYGYTF. As DNA, the CDR3 is TGTGCCAGCAACAACAACTATGGCTACACCTTC. This chain links TRBV2 with TRBJ1-2; D is unclear. The germline V gene encodes CDR1 SNHLY and CDR2 FYNNEI. The ends were cut back, 7 bases at V and 2 bases at J, with 5 bases in the middle. This CDR3 is 11 amino acids long.

V usage is TRBV9 and J usage is TRBJ1-2; D is unresolved. Germline assignment: CDR1 SGDLS and CDR2 YYNGEE. This CDR3 is 16 amino acids long. V was pared by 1 base and J by 4 bases, with 17 bases between. In DNA, the CDR3 is TGTGCCAGCAGCGTATCCGGACTGAGCCCCCTCTATGGCTACACCTTC. It yields the protein CASSVSGLSPLYGYTF.

CDR3 bases: TGTGCCAGCAGTGAATCCGGAGCCTACGTCTCTGGAAACACCATATATTTT. It translates to CASSESGAYVSGNTIYF. The V call is TRBV25-1, the J call TRBJ1-3; D gene uncertain. The CDR3 is 17 amino acids. Per germline, CDR1 MGHDK and CDR2 SYGVNS. Between the trimmed V and J ends, which lost 1 base and 0 bases, there was a span of 13 bases.

The CDR3 loop reads CASSPPQAGGGNTIYF. DNA of the CDR3: TGTGCCAGCAGTCCCCCCCAGGCAGGCGGTGGAAACACCATATATTTT. The chain joins TRBV25-1 to TRBJ1-3; D ambiguous. The CDR3 runs to 16 residues. Trimming removed 5 bases at V and 3 bases at J, with 17 bases between. Germline V gene sequence: CDR1 MGHDK, CDR2 SYGVNS.

The chain carries TRBV27 and TRBJ2-5; D unclear. CDR1 is MNHEY, CDR2 SMNVEV, per germline (reference sequence). V lost 5 bases, J lost 0 bases, and 10 bases lay in between. CDR3 length: 14 amino acids. The CDR3 region is CASSPSLYQETQYF. CDR3 in DNA: TGTGCCAGCAGTCCGTCTCTGTACCAAGAGACCCAGTACTTC.

This rearrangement joins TRBV6-1 to TRBJ2-3, with D possibly being TRBD1 or TRBD2 (5 bases each). The germline V and J ends were trimmed by 2 bases and 2 bases, with 20 bases remaining between them. CDR3 length: 18 amino acids. Looked up from germline, CDR1 is MNHNS and CDR2 is SASEGT. CDR3 sequence (DNA): TGTGCCAGCAGTGAAAAGAGAACTAGTATGGGGCCCACAGATACGCAGTATTTT. This translates into CASSEKRTSMGPTDTQYF.

The V call is TRBV2, the J call TRBJ2-2, with 8 bases aligning to TRBD2. The CDR3 consists of 15 residues. Germline CDR1 SNHLY, CDR2 FYNNEI. Trimming took 3 bases from V and 5 from J; bases not matched to a gene: 5. DNA for the CDR3: TGTGCCAGCAGTGATGTTAGCGGGGATACCGGGGAGCTGTTTTTT. This gives the protein CASSDVSGDTGELFF.

The chain combines TRBV27 with TRBJ2-5; a weak D match, TRBD2 (6 bases). The CDR3 covers 15 residues. Trimming cost V 4 bases and J 2 bases, with 14 bases left between them. Germline values: CDR1 MNHEY, CDR2 SMNVEV (reference sequence). The CDR3 loop reads CASSSPPGGQETQYF. In DNA, the CDR3 is TGTGCCAGCAGTTCCCCCCCCGGGGGACAAGAGACCCAGTACTTC.

The chain employs TRBV27 and TRBJ2-3; the D is unclear. This CDR3 region has 15 residues. Germline V gene sequence: CDR1 MNHEY, CDR2 SMNVEV (reference sequence). Trimming stripped 5 bases from V and 0 bases from J, with 12 bases between. The CDR3 bases are TGTGCCAGCAGTAGAAGCGCGAGTAGCACAGATACGCAGTATTTT. Its protein product is CASSRSASSTDTQYF.

V is TRBV15 and J is TRBJ1-4; TRBD1 aligns across 7 bases. V was clipped by 1 base and J by 7 bases; unmatched bases: 15. Germline V gives CDR1 LNHNV, CDR2 YYDKDF (reference sequence). The CDR3 contains 18 residues. Written as DNA, the CDR3 is TGTGCCACCAGCAGAGCGACCGGGACAGCATCGACAGGTGAAAAACTGTTTTTT. Protein: CATSRATGTASTGEKLFF.